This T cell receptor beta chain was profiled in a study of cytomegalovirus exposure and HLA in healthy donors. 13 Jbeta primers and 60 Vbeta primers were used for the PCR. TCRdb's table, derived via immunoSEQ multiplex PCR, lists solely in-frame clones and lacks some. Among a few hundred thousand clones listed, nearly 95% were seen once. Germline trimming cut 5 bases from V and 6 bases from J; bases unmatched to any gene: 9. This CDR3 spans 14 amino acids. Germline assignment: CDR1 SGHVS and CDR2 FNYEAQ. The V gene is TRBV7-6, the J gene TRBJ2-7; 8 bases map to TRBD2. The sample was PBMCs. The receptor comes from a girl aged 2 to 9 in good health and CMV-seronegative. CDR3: CASSPGGGASEQYF. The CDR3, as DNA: TGTGCCAGCAGCCCCGGGGGGGGCGCTTCCGAGCAGTACTTC.